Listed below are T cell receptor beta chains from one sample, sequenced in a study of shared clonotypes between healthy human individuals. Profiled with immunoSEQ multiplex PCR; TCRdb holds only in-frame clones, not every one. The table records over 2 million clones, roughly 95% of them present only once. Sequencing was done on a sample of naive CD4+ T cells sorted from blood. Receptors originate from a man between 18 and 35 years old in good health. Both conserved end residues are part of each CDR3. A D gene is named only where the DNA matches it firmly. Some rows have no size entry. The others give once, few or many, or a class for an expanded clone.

CDR3 DNA: TGCGCCAGCAGCTTTCTGGATTCAGCCACCTACAATGAGCAGTTCTTC
CDR3 protein: CASSFLDSATYNEQFF
V gene: TRBV5-1
D gene: .
J gene: TRBJ2-1
clone size: .

CDR3 DNA: TGTGCCAGCAGCTCTGGGGGGGCTAGCGGGATCTACGAGCAGTACTTC
CDR3 protein: CASSSGGASGIYEQYF
V gene: TRBV5-4
D gene: TRBD2
J gene: TRBJ2-7
clone size: once

CDR3 DNA: TGTGCCAGCAGTTGGACTAGCGCCTACGAGCAGTACTTC
CDR3 protein: CASSWTSAYEQYF
V gene: TRBV7-2
D gene: TRBD2
J gene: TRBJ2-7
clone size: .

CDR3 DNA: TGTGCCATCAGTGAGTCAAAGGCGGGCCCTGGTGGCTACACCTTC
CDR3 protein: CAISESKAGPGGYTF
V gene: TRBV10-3
D gene: .
J gene: TRBJ1-2
clone size: .

CDR3 DNA: TGTGCCAGCTCCCGTAATCGTGGGGACACTGAAGCTTTCTTT
CDR3 protein: CASSRNRGDTEAFF
V gene: TRBV18
D gene: .
J gene: TRBJ1-1
clone size: .

CDR3 DNA: TGTGCCAGCAGCCTAGACAGAAACACTGAAGCTTTCTTT
CDR3 protein: CASSLDRNTEAFF
V gene: TRBV11-2
D gene: .
J gene: TRBJ1-1
clone size: .

CDR3 DNA: TGTGCCTGGAGTGTAGGGGCGGGAACGGGATCCACAGATACGCAGTATTTT
CDR3 protein: CAWSVGAGTGSTDTQYF
V gene: TRBV30
D gene: .
J gene: TRBJ2-3
clone size: .

CDR3 DNA: TGTGCCAGCAGTACCCGGACAGGGTGGACAGATACGCAGTATTTT
CDR3 protein: CASSTRTGWTDTQYF
V gene: TRBV6-6
D gene: TRBD1
J gene: TRBJ2-3
clone size: .

CDR3 DNA: TGCGCCAGCAGCTTGGCCCCCGGGCTAGCGGGAAATGAGCAGTTCTTC
CDR3 protein: CASSLAPGLAGNEQFF
V gene: TRBV5-1
D gene: TRBD2
J gene: TRBJ2-1
clone size: .

CDR3 DNA: TGTGCCAGCAGCGTACAGCAGGTACCCCCCGGCGAGCAGTACTTC
CDR3 protein: CASSVQQVPPGEQYF
V gene: TRBV9
D gene: .
J gene: TRBJ2-7
clone size: .

CDR3 DNA: TGTGCCAGCAGCTTCGGGCGGGAGGGGGCCTCGGCCCAGTACTTC
CDR3 protein: CASSFGREGASAQYF
V gene: TRBV7-2
D gene: TRBD2
J gene: TRBJ2-5
clone size: .

CDR3 DNA: TGTGCCAGCAGCTTTACAGGGTTGGGAAATCAGCCCCAGCATTTT
CDR3 protein: CASSFTGLGNQPQHF
V gene: TRBV28
D gene: .
J gene: TRBJ1-5
clone size: .

CDR3 DNA: TGTGCCAGCAGCCCCCAGGGCGGGAGCGTATACGAGCAGTACTTC
CDR3 protein: CASSPQGGSVYEQYF
V gene: TRBV9
D gene: TRBD2
J gene: TRBJ2-7
clone size: .

CDR3 DNA: TGTGCCAGCAGACCCCCGGGACCGCGAAAAAACATTCAGTACTTC
CDR3 protein: CASRPPGPRKNIQYF
V gene: TRBV7-9
D gene: .
J gene: TRBJ2-4
clone size: .

CDR3 DNA: TGTGCCAGGACGATTACACCGAGCTCTGGGGCCAACGTCCTGACTTTC
CDR3 protein: CARTITPSSGANVLTF
V gene: TRBV2
D gene: .
J gene: TRBJ2-6
clone size: .

CDR3 DNA: TGTGCCAGCTCACCGAGGCAGGGCGACACCGGGGAGCTGTTTTTT
CDR3 protein: CASSPRQGDTGELFF
V gene: TRBV18
D gene: .
J gene: TRBJ2-2
clone size: .

CDR3 DNA: TGTGCCAGCTCACAACGGGACAGGGGGACCGGGGAGCTGTTTTTT
CDR3 protein: CASSQRDRGTGELFF
V gene: TRBV18
D gene: TRBD1
J gene: TRBJ2-2
clone size: .

CDR3 DNA: TGTGCCAGCAGTGTCAGATCACTAGGCTATGGCTACACCTTC
CDR3 protein: CASSVRSLGYGYTF
V gene: TRBV2
D gene: .
J gene: TRBJ1-2
clone size: .

CDR3 DNA: TGTGCCAGCAGTCCGGAGAAGGGGACAGCGGACAATGAGCAGTTCTTC
CDR3 protein: CASSPEKGTADNEQFF
V gene: TRBV6-9
D gene: TRBD1
J gene: TRBJ2-1
clone size: .

CDR3 DNA: TGCGCCAGCAGCTTGGCGGGGGAGAACACTGAAGCTTTCTTT
CDR3 protein: CASSLAGENTEAFF
V gene: TRBV5-1
D gene: .
J gene: TRBJ1-1
clone size: .

CDR3 DNA: TGCGCCAGCAGCCAAGATTTTTCCAGCGGGGGGCGGGAGACCCAGTACTTC
CDR3 protein: CASSQDFSSGGRETQYF
V gene: TRBV4-1
D gene: TRBD2
J gene: TRBJ2-5
clone size: .

CDR3 DNA: TGTGCCAGCAGCTTCTCCCCGGAGGGCACTGGCTACACCTTC
CDR3 protein: CASSFSPEGTGYTF
V gene: TRBV7-3
D gene: .
J gene: TRBJ1-2
clone size: few

CDR3 DNA: TGTGCCAGCTCACCCCCGGGACAGGGGGCGATTGGCAATCAGCCCCAGCATTTT
CDR3 protein: CASSPPGQGAIGNQPQHF
V gene: TRBV18
D gene: TRBD1
J gene: TRBJ1-5
clone size: .

CDR3 DNA: TGTGCCAGCATCATAACAGGAGACTCTGGAAACACCATATATTTT
CDR3 protein: CASIITGDSGNTIYF
V gene: TRBV2
D gene: .
J gene: TRBJ1-3
clone size: once

CDR3 DNA: TGTGCCTGGGGCGCTCGACAGGGAACAACTAATGAAAAACTGTTTTTT
CDR3 protein: CAWGARQGTTNEKLFF
V gene: TRBV30
D gene: TRBD1
J gene: TRBJ1-4
clone size: .

CDR3 DNA: TGTGCCAGCAGGACAGGGAAACTACATGGCTACACCTTC
CDR3 protein: CASRTGKLHGYTF
V gene: TRBV2
D gene: TRBD1
J gene: TRBJ1-2
clone size: .

CDR3 DNA: TGCGCCAGCAGCCAAGATGCCGCGCTCAACGACAATGAGCAGTTCTTC
CDR3 protein: CASSQDAALNDNEQFF
V gene: TRBV4-3
D gene: .
J gene: TRBJ2-1
clone size: .

CDR3 DNA: TGTGCCAGCAGCCCCCGCCTAGCGGGAGTGGGGTACGAGCAGTACTTC
CDR3 protein: CASSPRLAGVGYEQYF
V gene: TRBV7-4
D gene: TRBD2
J gene: TRBJ2-7
clone size: .

CDR3 DNA: TGTGCCAGCAGTTACAGGGACAGGGGTTCCTACGAGCAGTACTTC
CDR3 protein: CASSYRDRGSYEQYF
V gene: TRBV6-5
D gene: TRBD1
J gene: TRBJ2-7
clone size: .

CDR3 DNA: TGTGCCAGCAGTGTCTCCCGTAGGAGCGGGGGGGCATACAATGAGCAGTTCTTC
CDR3 protein: CASSVSRRSGGAYNEQFF
V gene: TRBV2
D gene: TRBD2
J gene: TRBJ2-1
clone size: once

CDR3 DNA: TGTGCCAGCTCACCACGGGGACAGCAAATGAACACCGGGGAGCTGTTTTTT
CDR3 protein: CASSPRGQQMNTGELFF
V gene: TRBV18
D gene: TRBD1
J gene: TRBJ2-2
clone size: .

CDR3 DNA: TGTGCCAGCAGCTTTGGGGCACCGGGACAGGGTTCGGAGACCCAGTACTTC
CDR3 protein: CASSFGAPGQGSETQYF
V gene: TRBV11-2
D gene: TRBD1
J gene: TRBJ2-5
clone size: .